A selection of T cell receptor beta chains follows, all from one sample in a study of T cells in Graves' hyperthyroidism and ophthalmopathy. TCRdb used MiXCR to reprocess the multiplex PCR reads, holding one entry per CDR3 protein. The sample yields some 350,000 distinct CDR3 sequences, 15% to 19% seen once. The sequencing input was blood. The receptors stem from a woman aged 18-30 years with Graves' hyperthyroidism that later progressed to Graves' ophthalmopathy. CDR3s include the opening cysteine and the closing phenylalanine or tryptophan. D genes are given only for firm matches. Only part of the rows carry a size: once, few, many, or a class if the clone is expanded.

abundance: few; d_gene: TRBD2; v_gene: TRBV9; j_gene: TRBJ2-1; CDR3nt: TGTGCCAGCAGCCCACGGACTAGCGGGAAGGCAAGCTCCTACAATGAGCAGTTCTTC; CDR3aa: CASSPRTSGKASSYNEQFF
abundance: many; d_gene: NA; v_gene: TRBV27; j_gene: TRBJ1-1; CDR3nt: TGTGCCAGCAGTTTAGATGGGGATACTGAAGCTTTCTTT; CDR3aa: CASSLDGDTEAFF
abundance: few; d_gene: NA; v_gene: TRBV6-6; j_gene: TRBJ2-4; CDR3nt: TGTGCCAGCAGTTACTCGAGGGGGGCCTTAGCCAGAAACATTCAGTACTTC; CDR3aa: CASSYSRGALARNIQYF
abundance: NA; d_gene: NA; v_gene: TRBV4-1; j_gene: TRBJ2-5; CDR3nt: TGCGCCAGCAGCCAAGATTCGGGGAACTTGGCCCAAGAGACCCAGTACTTC; CDR3aa: CASSQDSGNLAQETQYF
abundance: few; d_gene: NA; v_gene: TRBV5-1; j_gene: TRBJ2-1; CDR3nt: TGCGCCAGCAGCTTGGACTTAGGTGAGCAGTTCTTC; CDR3aa: CASSLDLGEQFF
abundance: many; d_gene: TRBD2; v_gene: TRBV7-3; j_gene: TRBJ2-1; CDR3nt: TGTGCCAGCAGCTCAGCGGGGAATGAGCAGTTCTTC; CDR3aa: CASSSAGNEQFF
abundance: many; d_gene: NA; v_gene: TRBV6-6; j_gene: TRBJ2-3; CDR3nt: TGTGCCAGCAGTTACTGGACCGTACCCCAACCAGATACGCAGTATTTT; CDR3aa: CASSYWTVPQPDTQYF
abundance: many; d_gene: TRBD1; v_gene: TRBV6-1; j_gene: TRBJ1-5; CDR3nt: TGTGCCAGCAAGGGGACAGGGGGAGATCAGCCCCAGCATTTT; CDR3aa: CASKGTGGDQPQHF
abundance: NA; d_gene: TRBD2; v_gene: TRBV14; j_gene: TRBJ2-1; CDR3nt: TGTGCCAGCAGCCATCCCCCAGCGGGAGGCAATGAGCAGTTCTTC; CDR3aa: CASSHPPAGGNEQFF
abundance: NA; d_gene: TRBD2; v_gene: TRBV6-1; j_gene: TRBJ2-1; CDR3nt: TGTGCCAGCAGTGCACTAGCGGGAGCCAACTCCTACAATGAGCAGTTCTTC; CDR3aa: CASSALAGANSYNEQFF
abundance: many; d_gene: NA; v_gene: TRBV7-9; j_gene: TRBJ2-7; CDR3nt: TGTGCCAGCAGCCCCGGGTCAGCCTACGAGCAGTACTTC; CDR3aa: CASSPGSAYEQYF
abundance: many; d_gene: TRBD1; v_gene: TRBV2; j_gene: TRBJ2-5; CDR3nt: TGTGCCAGCAGCACCTGGGACAGCCAAGAGACCCAGTACTTC; CDR3aa: CASSTWDSQETQYF
abundance: NA; d_gene: NA; v_gene: TRBV28; j_gene: TRBJ1-5; CDR3nt: TGTGCCGGGGGGGCAGGGACAAATCAGCCCCAGCATTTT; CDR3aa: CAGGAGTNQPQHF
abundance: NA; d_gene: NA; v_gene: TRBV6-2/TRBV6-3; j_gene: TRBJ2-3; CDR3nt: TGTGCCAGCAGTTCAAGACTTACGAGCGGTACAGATACGCAGTATTTT; CDR3aa: CASSSRLTSGTDTQYF
abundance: NA; d_gene: NA; v_gene: TRBV20-1; j_gene: TRBJ2-1; CDR3nt: TGCAGTGCTAGTGACCTGGGGAGCTCCTACAATGAGCAGTTCTTC; CDR3aa: CSASDLGSSYNEQFF
abundance: many; d_gene: NA; v_gene: TRBV30; j_gene: TRBJ2-1; CDR3nt: TGTGCCTTCGAAGCCGGGACGCAGTATGAGCAGTTCTTC; CDR3aa: CAFEAGTQYEQFF
abundance: NA; d_gene: TRBD1; v_gene: TRBV6-1; j_gene: TRBJ2-7; CDR3nt: TGTGCCAGCAGTCCTAATCCCGGGACAGACTACGAGCAGTACTTC; CDR3aa: CASSPNPGTDYEQYF
abundance: many; d_gene: NA; v_gene: TRBV19; j_gene: TRBJ1-4; CDR3nt: TGTGCCAGTAGTTCCGGGACACAAAATGAAAAACTGTTTTTT; CDR3aa: CASSSGTQNEKLFF
abundance: NA; d_gene: NA; v_gene: TRBV30; j_gene: TRBJ2-7; CDR3nt: TGTGCCTGGACCAATGGGGCAGTTGGGGGCTACGAGCAGTACTTC; CDR3aa: CAWTNGAVGGYEQYF
abundance: NA; d_gene: NA; v_gene: TRBV14; j_gene: TRBJ2-7; CDR3nt: TGTGCCAGCAGCCAGACAAAGGGTGCCGAGCAGTACTTC; CDR3aa: CASSQTKGAEQYF
abundance: many; d_gene: NA; v_gene: TRBV19; j_gene: TRBJ1-5; CDR3nt: TGTGCCAGTAGTATCAGGGCTCCGTTGCCCCAGCATTTT; CDR3aa: CASSIRAPLPQHF
abundance: NA; d_gene: NA; v_gene: TRBV3-1; j_gene: TRBJ1-2; CDR3nt: TGTGCCAGCAGCCAAGGTCAGGGGATTGATGGCTACACCTTC; CDR3aa: CASSQGQGIDGYTF
abundance: few; d_gene: NA; v_gene: TRBV6-1; j_gene: TRBJ1-4; CDR3nt: TGTGCCAGCAGTGTAACAGAGGCGGCTAATGAAAAACTGTTTTTT; CDR3aa: CASSVTEAANEKLFF
abundance: few; d_gene: NA; v_gene: TRBV6-2/TRBV6-3; j_gene: TRBJ2-1; CDR3nt: TGTGCCACCAGTTACGTGCCAGCCGCGGATGAGCAGTTCTTC; CDR3aa: CATSYVPAADEQFF
abundance: many; d_gene: TRBD1; v_gene: TRBV29-1; j_gene: TRBJ1-2; CDR3nt: TGCAGCGTCTCCGGGACAGGGGGCCTTGTCGGGGTCTATGGCTACACCTTC; CDR3aa: CSVSGTGGLVGVYGYTF
abundance: many; d_gene: TRBD1; v_gene: TRBV5-1; j_gene: TRBJ2-7; CDR3nt: TGCGCCAGCAGCTTGGAAGAAGGGCAGGGGGTTTACTACGAGCAGTACTTC; CDR3aa: CASSLEEGQGVYYEQYF
abundance: few; d_gene: TRBD2; v_gene: TRBV20-1; j_gene: TRBJ2-6; CDR3nt: TGCAGTGCTAGAGATTTCTCGGCTAGCGGGATCGGTGGGGCCAACGTCCTGACTTTC; CDR3aa: CSARDFSASGIGGANVLTF
abundance: few; d_gene: TRBD1; v_gene: TRBV20-1; j_gene: TRBJ2-3; CDR3nt: TGCAGTGCTCGACAGGGAGCCTTTCACACAGATACGCAGTATTTT; CDR3aa: CSARQGAFHTDTQYF
abundance: NA; d_gene: TRBD2; v_gene: TRBV5-4; j_gene: TRBJ2-1; CDR3nt: TGTGCCAGCAGCCCTGGGACTAGCGGGAGGACTGGTGAGCAGTTCTTC; CDR3aa: CASSPGTSGRTGEQFF
abundance: few; d_gene: NA; v_gene: TRBV7-2; j_gene: TRBJ1-4; CDR3nt: TGTGCCAGCAGCTTAACAGGGACGAAGGAAAAACTGTTTTTT; CDR3aa: CASSLTGTKEKLFF
abundance: NA; d_gene: TRBD2; v_gene: TRBV6-1; j_gene: TRBJ2-1; CDR3nt: TGTGCCAGCAGTGAGGGACTAGCGGGAGTGGCTGAGCAGTTCTTC; CDR3aa: CASSEGLAGVAEQFF
abundance: few; d_gene: TRBD1; v_gene: TRBV7-3; j_gene: TRBJ1-4; CDR3nt: TGTGCCAGCGGCCCAACAGGGGGCGCAAATGAAAAACTGTTTTTT; CDR3aa: CASGPTGGANEKLFF
abundance: many; d_gene: TRBD2; v_gene: TRBV6-1; j_gene: TRBJ2-3; CDR3nt: TGTGCCAGCAGCGCGCTAGCGGGAGGGCCTAAGAGCACAGATACGCAGTATTTT; CDR3aa: CASSALAGGPKSTDTQYF
abundance: NA; d_gene: NA; v_gene: TRBV6-1; j_gene: TRBJ2-1; CDR3nt: TGTGCCAGCAGTTCTCCTTTGGGTGAGCAGTTCTTC; CDR3aa: CASSSPLGEQFF
abundance: many; d_gene: NA; v_gene: TRBV6-2/TRBV6-3; j_gene: TRBJ2-1; CDR3nt: TGTGCCAGCAGTTACCGGGAATTCAGAAATGAGCAGTTCTTC; CDR3aa: CASSYREFRNEQFF
abundance: many; d_gene: TRBD2; v_gene: TRBV28; j_gene: TRBJ2-7; CDR3nt: TGTGCCAGCAGTCCAACGACTAGCGGGAGATACGAGCAGTACTTC; CDR3aa: CASSPTTSGRYEQYF
abundance: few; d_gene: NA; v_gene: TRBV5-8; j_gene: TRBJ1-3; CDR3nt: TGTGCCAGCAGCTCTGGAGAGCGGTATCCTGGAAACACCATATATTTT; CDR3aa: CASSSGERYPGNTIYF
abundance: many; d_gene: TRBD1; v_gene: TRBV27; j_gene: TRBJ2-1; CDR3nt: TGTGCCAGCAGGATACCGGGACAGGGGTGGAATGAGCAGTTCTTC; CDR3aa: CASRIPGQGWNEQFF
abundance: few; d_gene: NA; v_gene: TRBV7-9; j_gene: TRBJ2-1; CDR3nt: TGTGCCAGCAGCTTACCCTCTGGTGCCAGCGAGGGTGAGCAGTTCTTC; CDR3aa: CASSLPSGASEGEQFF
abundance: NA; d_gene: NA; v_gene: TRBV3-1; j_gene: TRBJ2-2; CDR3nt: TGTGCCAGCAGCCAACAAAATATAAACACCGGGGAGCTGTTTTTT; CDR3aa: CASSQQNINTGELFF
abundance: many; d_gene: NA; v_gene: TRBV20-1; j_gene: TRBJ1-1; CDR3nt: TGCAGTGCTAACCAACAGGGTGGGACTGAAGCTTTCTTT; CDR3aa: CSANQQGGTEAFF
abundance: many; d_gene: NA; v_gene: TRBV7-3; j_gene: TRBJ2-1; CDR3nt: TGTGCCAGCAGCTTCCGAGGGGGGTCCTACAATGAGCAGTTCTTC; CDR3aa: CASSFRGGSYNEQFF
abundance: NA; d_gene: NA; v_gene: TRBV20-1; j_gene: TRBJ1-5; CDR3nt: TGCAGTGCTAGAGATTCCTCCGGGGGACCCCAGCATTTT; CDR3aa: CSARDSSGGPQHF
abundance: many; d_gene: NA; v_gene: TRBV27; j_gene: TRBJ1-1; CDR3nt: TGTGCCAGCAGTTTCTACGCCCCTTTACAGGTAACTGAAGCTTTCTTT; CDR3aa: CASSFYAPLQVTEAFF
abundance: few; d_gene: TRBD2; v_gene: TRBV4-2; j_gene: TRBJ2-2; CDR3nt: TGTGCCAGCAGCCAAGTTTCTGGCCTAGCGGGAAAGAACACCGGGGAGCTGTTTTTT; CDR3aa: CASSQVSGLAGKNTGELFF
abundance: few; d_gene: TRBD2; v_gene: TRBV6-1; j_gene: TRBJ2-1; CDR3nt: TGTGCCAGCAGTGAAGGTGGACTAGCGGGGAATGAGCAGTTCTTC; CDR3aa: CASSEGGLAGNEQFF
abundance: few; d_gene: NA; v_gene: TRBV7-6; j_gene: TRBJ1-2; CDR3nt: TGTGCCAGCAGCCCTTCCGCGACAGCGGGCTACACCTTC; CDR3aa: CASSPSATAGYTF
abundance: many; d_gene: NA; v_gene: TRBV18; j_gene: TRBJ1-1; CDR3nt: TGTGCCAGCTCACCAGGAACAGGGCAGGGGAGCACTGAAGCTTTCTTT; CDR3aa: CASSPGTGQGSTEAFF
abundance: many; d_gene: NA; v_gene: TRBV2; j_gene: TRBJ1-1; CDR3nt: TGTGCCAGCATTAATCCTACAGCGGTCGCTGAAGCTTTCTTT; CDR3aa: CASINPTAVAEAFF
abundance: NA; d_gene: TRBD2; v_gene: TRBV12-3/TRBV12-4; j_gene: TRBJ2-1; CDR3nt: TGTGCCAGCAGTTTCGGTGCGGGAGGGCCGAGCGGGGAGCAGTTCTTC; CDR3aa: CASSFGAGGPSGEQFF
abundance: few; d_gene: NA; v_gene: TRBV30; j_gene: TRBJ2-5; CDR3nt: TGTGCCTGGAGTCCCACCGTAGAGACCCAGTACTTC; CDR3aa: CAWSPTVETQYF
abundance: many; d_gene: TRBD2; v_gene: TRBV6-1; j_gene: TRBJ2-1; CDR3nt: TGTGCCAGCAGTGAAGGCGTAGCGGGAGTGGGTGAGCAGTTCTTC; CDR3aa: CASSEGVAGVGEQFF
abundance: many; d_gene: NA; v_gene: TRBV28; j_gene: TRBJ2-2; CDR3nt: TGTGCCAGCAGTCCTTCCGCCGGGGAGCTGTTTTTT; CDR3aa: CASSPSAGELFF
abundance: many; d_gene: TRBD1; v_gene: TRBV20-1; j_gene: TRBJ1-1; CDR3nt: TGCAGTGCTAGTTTCCCGGGACAGGTGTCCACTGAAGCTTTCTTT; CDR3aa: CSASFPGQVSTEAFF
abundance: NA; d_gene: NA; v_gene: TRBV12-3/TRBV12-4; j_gene: TRBJ2-1; CDR3nt: TGTGCCAGCAGCGTCCGGCTGGGATCTGGCTATGAGCAGTTCTTC; CDR3aa: CASSVRLGSGYEQFF
abundance: many; d_gene: TRBD1; v_gene: TRBV28; j_gene: TRBJ1-6; CDR3nt: TGTGCCAGCCGATCGGGACAGCCCAATTCACCCCTCCACTTT; CDR3aa: CASRSGQPNSPLHF
abundance: few; d_gene: TRBD1; v_gene: TRBV29-1; j_gene: TRBJ2-7; CDR3nt: TGCAGCGTTGGACAGGGGACCTACGAGCAGTACTTC; CDR3aa: CSVGQGTYEQYF
abundance: few; d_gene: NA; v_gene: TRBV5-1; j_gene: TRBJ2-5; CDR3nt: TGCGCCAGCAGCTTGGCTAGTCCAGAGACCCAGTACTTC; CDR3aa: CASSLASPETQYF
abundance: many; d_gene: TRBD1; v_gene: TRBV28; j_gene: TRBJ2-7; CDR3nt: TGTGCCAGCAGCCTCGGGACAGGTAGCGAGCAGTACTTC; CDR3aa: CASSLGTGSEQYF
abundance: many; d_gene: TRBD1; v_gene: TRBV2; j_gene: TRBJ1-3; CDR3nt: TGTGCCAGCAGTGAAGACCCTAGCCCAGGGGGCTTCTCTGGAAACACCATATATTTT; CDR3aa: CASSEDPSPGGFSGNTIYF